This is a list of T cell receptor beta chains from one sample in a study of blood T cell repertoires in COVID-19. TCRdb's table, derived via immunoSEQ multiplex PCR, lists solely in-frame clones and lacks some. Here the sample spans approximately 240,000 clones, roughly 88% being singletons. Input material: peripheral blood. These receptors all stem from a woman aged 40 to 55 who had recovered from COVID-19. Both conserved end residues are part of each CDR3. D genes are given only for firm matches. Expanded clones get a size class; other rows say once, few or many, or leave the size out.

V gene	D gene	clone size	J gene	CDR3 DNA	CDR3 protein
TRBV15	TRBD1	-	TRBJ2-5	TGTGCCACCAGCAGAGGTATTGGACAGGGCGCGGAAACCCAGTACTTC	CATSRGIGQGAETQYF
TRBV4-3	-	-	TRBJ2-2	TGCGCCAGCAGCCATTCCGGGAGTGGTACCGGGGAGCTGTTTTTT	CASSHSGSGTGELFF
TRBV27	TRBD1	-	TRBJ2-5	TGTGCCAGCAGTTCACTGTCCCGGGACAGGGTCCGGTACCAAGAGACCCAGTACTTC	CASSSLSRDRVRYQETQYF
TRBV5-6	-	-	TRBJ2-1	TGTGCCAGCAGATGGGGAAGACAGATTGATGAGCAGTTCTTC	CASRWGRQIDEQFF
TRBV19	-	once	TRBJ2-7	TGTGCCAGTAGTATGTATTGGGCAGGGAACTACGAGCAGTACTTC	CASSMYWAGNYEQYF
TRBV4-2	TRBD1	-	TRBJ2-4	TGTGCCAGCAGCGGACTGGGACAGCTAAAATCTCAGTACTTC	CASSGLGQLKSQYF
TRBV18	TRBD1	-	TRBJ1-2	TGTGCCAGCTCTGACACAGGGGCTGATGGCTACACCTTC	CASSDTGADGYTF
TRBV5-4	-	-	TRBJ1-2	TGTGCCAGCAGCTCCCAAAGGGGCGGGGGCTATGGCTACACCTTC	CASSSQRGGGYGYTF
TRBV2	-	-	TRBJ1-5	TGTGCCAGCAAGGAGGAACAGGGAAAGAATCAGCCCCAGCATTTT	CASKEEQGKNQPQHF
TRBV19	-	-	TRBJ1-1	TGTGCCAGTAGTATCGCTACAGGGAAGAACACTGAAGCTTTCTTT	CASSIATGKNTEAFF
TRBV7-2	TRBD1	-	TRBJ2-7	TGTGCCAGCAGCTTAGAAGGGGGACAGAACTCCTACGAGCAGTACTTC	CASSLEGGQNSYEQYF
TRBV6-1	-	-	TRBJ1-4	TGTGCCAGCAGTGATGGAGGGGCGGGTAATGAAAAACTGTTTTTT	CASSDGGAGNEKLFF
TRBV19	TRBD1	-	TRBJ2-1	TGTGCCAGTAGTATAGCCTCGTCAACGGGACAGGGCTCCTACAATGAGCAGTTCTTC	CASSIASSTGQGSYNEQFF
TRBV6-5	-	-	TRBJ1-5	TGTGCCAGCAAGAGGCCAGGGCAGCCCCAGCATTTT	CASKRPGQPQHF
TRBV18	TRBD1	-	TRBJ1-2	TGTGCCAGCTCACCAGTTGACAGGGTTTTCTATGGCTACACCTTC	CASSPVDRVFYGYTF
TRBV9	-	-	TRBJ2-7	TGTGCCAGCAGCGTAGCCGGGAAAGCCTACGAGCAGTACTTC	CASSVAGKAYEQYF
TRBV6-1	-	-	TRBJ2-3	TGTGCCAGCAGTGATGCTGGGGGCGGGAGTACAGATACGCAGTATTTT	CASSDAGGGSTDTQYF
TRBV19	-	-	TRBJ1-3	TGTGCCAGTAGTAGTCAGCGCTTCGGGGGTTCTGGAAACACCATATATTTT	CASSSQRFGGSGNTIYF
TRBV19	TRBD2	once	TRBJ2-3	TGTGCCAGTAGTATTAGCGGGGGGGCAGATACGCAGTATTTT	CASSISGGADTQYF
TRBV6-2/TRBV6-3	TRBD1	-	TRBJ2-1	TGTGCCAGCAGTCCCTGGACAGGGATTCGTTGGTTCTTC	CASSPWTGIRWFF
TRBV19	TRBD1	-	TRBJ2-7	TGTGCCAGTATGTCGCGACAGGGCATTAAGCAGTACTTC	CASMSRQGIKQYF
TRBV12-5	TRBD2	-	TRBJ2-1	TGTGCTAGTGGTTTGGTCCGAACTAGCGGGAGAAATTACGTCTACAATGAGCAGTTCTTC	CASGLVRTSGRNYVYNEQFF
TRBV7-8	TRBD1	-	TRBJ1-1	TGTGCCAGCAGCGAGACAGGGTTCTGGAACACTGAAGCTTTCTTT	CASSETGFWNTEAFF
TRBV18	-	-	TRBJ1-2	TGTGCCAGCTCACCACCTGGCTACTATGGCTACACCTTC	CASSPPGYYGYTF
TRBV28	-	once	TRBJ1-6	TGTGCCAGCACCTTGGGCTATTCACCCCTCCACTTT	CASTLGYSPLHF
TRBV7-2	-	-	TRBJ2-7	TGTGCCAGCAGCTTAGAGCCCGGGACACCGAGGGGGAAAAAGCAGTACTTC	CASSLEPGTPRGKKQYF
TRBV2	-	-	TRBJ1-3	TGTGCCAGCAGGATCCAGGGAAACACCATATATTTT	CASRIQGNTIYF
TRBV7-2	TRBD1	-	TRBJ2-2	TGTGCCAGCAGAGGGGACAGGCTCAACACCGGGGAGCTGTTTTTT	CASRGDRLNTGELFF
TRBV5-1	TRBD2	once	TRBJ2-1	TGCGCCAGCAGCTTGGCGCTAGCGGCGCACAATGAGCAGTTCTTC	CASSLALAAHNEQFF
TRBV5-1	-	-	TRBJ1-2	TGCGCCAGCAGCCCGTACAGGGACGGAAACTATGGCTACACCTTC	CASSPYRDGNYGYTF
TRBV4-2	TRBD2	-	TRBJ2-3	TGTGCCAGCAGCCTCGGGGCGGGGGGAATAGATACGCAGTATTTT	CASSLGAGGIDTQYF
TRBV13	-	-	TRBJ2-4	TGTGCCAGCAGCTTAGGCAGGTTAGACATTCAGTACTTC	CASSLGRLDIQYF
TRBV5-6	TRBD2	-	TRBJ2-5	TGTGCCAGCAGTTTTCTAGCGGGAGGCAGGGAGACCCAGTACTTC	CASSFLAGGRETQYF
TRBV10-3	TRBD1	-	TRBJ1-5	TGTGCCATCAGACAGGGGGAGGATCAGCCCCAGCATTTT	CAIRQGEDQPQHF
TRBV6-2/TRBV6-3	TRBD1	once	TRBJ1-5	TGTGCCAGCAGTTCCGCCGGGACAGGAAATCAGCCCCAGCATTTT	CASSSAGTGNQPQHF